These T cell receptor beta chains were read from a single sample in a study of control samples from healthy donors and cancer patients. The data were produced by immunoSEQ multiplex PCR, yet TCRdb's version contains in-frame clones alone and is incomplete. The sample has about 160,000 clones; 80% to 90% are singletons. Sample: blood. The receptors here all came from a man aged 25 to 45 in good health. The CDR3 runs from the conserved cysteine through the conserved F or W. D genes are given only for firm matches. Not all rows give a size; the values are once, few, many and, for expanded clones, a class.

abundance: .
v_gene: TRBV19
j_gene: TRBJ1-5
d_gene: .
CDR3aa: CASSLMSNQPQHF
CDR3nt: TGTGCCAGTAGTTTGATGAGCAATCAGCCCCAGCATTTT

abundance: .
v_gene: TRBV6-5
j_gene: TRBJ2-7
d_gene: TRBD1
CDR3aa: CASRASGQGTYEQYF
CDR3nt: TGTGCCAGCAGGGCATCGGGACAGGGAACCTACGAGCAGTACTTC

abundance: .
v_gene: TRBV4-2
j_gene: TRBJ2-3
d_gene: TRBD2
CDR3aa: CASSQVDGTSASTDTQYF
CDR3nt: TGTGCCAGCAGCCAAGTCGACGGGACTAGCGCTAGCACAGATACGCAGTATTTT

abundance: .
v_gene: TRBV7-3
j_gene: TRBJ1-1
d_gene: .
CDR3aa: CASSLDGDTEAFF
CDR3nt: TGTGCCAGCAGCTTAGATGGGGACACTGAAGCTTTCTTT

abundance: .
v_gene: TRBV15
j_gene: TRBJ1-5
d_gene: .
CDR3aa: CATSRDARGNQPQHF
CDR3nt: TGTGCCACCAGCAGAGATGCTCGGGGCAATCAGCCCCAGCATTTT

abundance: .
v_gene: TRBV5-8
j_gene: TRBJ2-3
d_gene: TRBD1
CDR3aa: CASSGQGGGTDTQYF
CDR3nt: TGTGCCAGCAGCGGACAGGGGGGAGGCACAGATACGCAGTATTTT

abundance: few
v_gene: TRBV9
j_gene: TRBJ2-7
d_gene: TRBD2
CDR3aa: CASSPHGTTPYEQYF
CDR3nt: TGTGCCAGCAGCCCGCACGGGACTACTCCCTACGAGCAGTACTTC

abundance: .
v_gene: TRBV6-5
j_gene: TRBJ1-2
d_gene: .
CDR3aa: CASKAGDGGYTF
CDR3nt: TGTGCCAGCAAAGCAGGAGATGGTGGCTACACCTTC

abundance: few
v_gene: TRBV28
j_gene: TRBJ1-2
d_gene: TRBD1
CDR3aa: CASSRPGQGAYGYTF
CDR3nt: TGTGCCAGCAGTCGTCCGGGACAGGGGGCGTATGGCTACACCTTC

abundance: .
v_gene: TRBV4-2
j_gene: TRBJ2-7
d_gene: .
CDR3aa: CASSQRGEPTYEQYF
CDR3nt: TGTGCCAGCAGCCAGAGGGGGGAGCCCACCTACGAGCAGTACTTC

abundance: few
v_gene: TRBV28
j_gene: TRBJ1-1
d_gene: TRBD1
CDR3aa: CASRLGQGKTEAFF
CDR3nt: TGTGCCAGCAGGTTGGGACAGGGAAAGACTGAAGCTTTCTTT

abundance: once
v_gene: TRBV6-5
j_gene: TRBJ1-4
d_gene: .
CDR3aa: CASSPSFVRKLFF
CDR3nt: TGTGCCAGCAGTCCTAGTTTTGTCCGAAAACTGTTTTTT

abundance: once
v_gene: TRBV5-6
j_gene: TRBJ2-2
d_gene: .
CDR3aa: CASSLRPGELFF
CDR3nt: TGTGCCAGCAGCCTACGACCCGGGGAGCTGTTTTTT

abundance: .
v_gene: TRBV5-1
j_gene: TRBJ1-1
d_gene: .
CDR3aa: CASSEGIAPEAFF
CDR3nt: TGCGCCAGCAGTGAGGGGATCGCTCCTGAAGCTTTCTTT

abundance: .
v_gene: TRBV6-5
j_gene: TRBJ1-1
d_gene: .
CDR3aa: CASSSLQGSEAFF
CDR3nt: TGTGCCAGCAGTTCGTTACAGGGTTCTGAAGCTTTCTTT

abundance: .
v_gene: TRBV18
j_gene: TRBJ1-1
d_gene: TRBD1
CDR3aa: CASSRDRNTEAFF
CDR3nt: TGTGCCAGCTCACGGGACAGGAACACTGAAGCTTTCTTT

abundance: .
v_gene: TRBV5-1
j_gene: TRBJ2-5
d_gene: .
CDR3aa: CASSLSGARQETQYF
CDR3nt: TGCGCCAGCAGTCTGTCAGGCGCCCGCCAAGAGACCCAGTACTTC

abundance: .
v_gene: TRBV7-8
j_gene: TRBJ2-3
d_gene: .
CDR3aa: CASSLAYRGKDTQYF
CDR3nt: TGTGCCAGCAGCTTAGCTTATCGGGGGAAAGATACGCAGTATTTT

abundance: few
v_gene: TRBV6-5
j_gene: TRBJ2-1
d_gene: TRBD2
CDR3aa: CASSYSLAGGANEQFF
CDR3nt: TGTGCCAGCAGTTACTCCTTAGCGGGAGGGGCCAATGAGCAGTTCTTC

abundance: .
v_gene: TRBV6-1
j_gene: TRBJ2-7
d_gene: .
CDR3aa: CASSEGGGRYEQYF
CDR3nt: TGTGCCAGCAGTGAAGGCGGAGGGAGGTACGAGCAGTACTTC

abundance: .
v_gene: TRBV10-3
j_gene: TRBJ1-5
d_gene: TRBD1
CDR3aa: CAISEGTGPNQPQHF
CDR3nt: TGTGCCATCAGTGAAGGGACAGGGCCCAATCAGCCCCAGCATTTT

abundance: .
v_gene: TRBV6-2/TRBV6-3
j_gene: TRBJ2-7
d_gene: TRBD2
CDR3aa: CASIPSGSSYEQYF
CDR3nt: TGTGCCAGCATCCCTAGCGGCAGCTCCTACGAGCAGTACTTC

abundance: .
v_gene: TRBV3-1/TRBV3-2
j_gene: TRBJ1-1
d_gene: .
CDR3aa: CASSYGKGTEAFF
CDR3nt: TGTGCCAGCAGCTACGGGAAGGGAACTGAAGCTTTCTTT

abundance: .
v_gene: TRBV6-5
j_gene: TRBJ1-1
d_gene: .
CDR3aa: CASSYLPSLNTEAFF
CDR3nt: TGTGCCAGCAGTTACCTTCCGAGCCTGAACACTGAAGCTTTCTTT

abundance: .
v_gene: TRBV10-2
j_gene: TRBJ2-5
d_gene: .
CDR3aa: CASSEYETQYF
CDR3nt: TGCGCCAGCAGTGAATACGAGACCCAGTACTTC

abundance: .
v_gene: TRBV3-1/TRBV3-2
j_gene: TRBJ1-1
d_gene: .
CDR3aa: CASSPQNSLSLMAFF
CDR3nt: TGTGCCAGCAGCCCACAAAACTCACTGAGCCTAATGGCTTTCTTT

abundance: .
v_gene: TRBV5-1
j_gene: TRBJ2-2
d_gene: .
CDR3aa: CASSLDQRMDTGELFF
CDR3nt: TGCGCCAGCAGCTTGGATCAGCGGATGGACACCGGGGAGCTGTTTTTT

abundance: once
v_gene: TRBV9
j_gene: TRBJ1-1
d_gene: TRBD1
CDR3aa: CASSLRGQSEAFF
CDR3nt: TGTGCCAGCAGCCTGAGGGGGCAGTCTGAAGCTTTCTTT

abundance: .
v_gene: TRBV3-1/TRBV3-2
j_gene: TRBJ1-1
d_gene: .
CDR3aa: CASSQAGHIEAFF
CDR3nt: TGTGCCAGCAGCCAAGCCGGACACATTGAAGCTTTCTTT

abundance: .
v_gene: TRBV2
j_gene: TRBJ2-5
d_gene: .
CDR3aa: CARRTAYQETQYF
CDR3nt: TGTGCCAGAAGGACAGCGTATCAAGAGACCCAGTACTTC

abundance: .
v_gene: TRBV6-5
j_gene: TRBJ1-1
d_gene: .
CDR3aa: CASSYSSDSREAFF
CDR3nt: TGTGCCAGCAGTTACTCCTCGGACAGCCGAGAAGCTTTCTTT

abundance: .
v_gene: TRBV7-2
j_gene: TRBJ2-1
d_gene: .
CDR3aa: CASSPLTFRGGYNEQFF
CDR3nt: TGTGCCAGCAGCCCCCTAACGTTCAGAGGAGGCTACAATGAGCAGTTCTTC

abundance: .
v_gene: TRBV19
j_gene: TRBJ1-5
d_gene: .
CDR3aa: CASSRDLNQPQHF
CDR3nt: TGTGCCAGTAGTAGGGACCTCAATCAGCCCCAGCATTTT

abundance: .
v_gene: TRBV12-3/TRBV12-4
j_gene: TRBJ2-1
d_gene: TRBD2
CDR3aa: CASLAGEYNEQFF
CDR3nt: TGTGCCAGCCTAGCGGGAGAGTACAATGAGCAGTTCTTC

abundance: .
v_gene: TRBV6-5
j_gene: TRBJ2-1
d_gene: .
CDR3aa: CASSYKEAYNEQFF
CDR3nt: TGTGCCAGCAGTTACAAAGAAGCCTACAATGAGCAGTTCTTC

abundance: .
v_gene: TRBV3-1/TRBV3-2
j_gene: TRBJ2-1
d_gene: TRBD1
CDR3aa: CASSHASTGLLVRGLYNEQFF
CDR3nt: TGTGCCAGCAGCCACGCCTCGACAGGGCTATTGGTCAGAGGCCTCTACAATGAGCAGTTCTTC

abundance: .
v_gene: TRBV7-8
j_gene: TRBJ1-2
d_gene: .
CDR3aa: CASSSAYYGYTF
CDR3nt: TGTGCCAGCAGCAGCGCCTACTATGGCTACACCTTC

abundance: .
v_gene: TRBV11-1
j_gene: TRBJ2-1
d_gene: .
CDR3aa: CASSLAQIVYNEQFF
CDR3nt: TGTGCCAGCAGCTTAGCCCAGATAGTGTACAATGAGCAGTTCTTC

abundance: once
v_gene: TRBV18
j_gene: TRBJ2-1
d_gene: .
CDR3aa: CASSPLGGSYNEQFF
CDR3nt: TGTGCCAGCTCGCCTCTGGGGGGCTCCTACAATGAGCAGTTCTTC

abundance: .
v_gene: TRBV7-8
j_gene: TRBJ2-2
d_gene: .
CDR3aa: CASSWLEIAGELFF
CDR3nt: TGTGCCAGCAGCTGGCTAGAGATCGCCGGGGAGCTGTTTTTT

abundance: .
v_gene: TRBV29-1
j_gene: TRBJ1-1
d_gene: .
CDR3aa: CSGSMNTEAFF
CDR3nt: TGCAGCGGGTCCATGAACACTGAAGCTTTCTTT

abundance: once
v_gene: TRBV4-2
j_gene: TRBJ2-1
d_gene: .
CDR3aa: CASSQAGYEQFF
CDR3nt: TGTGCCAGCAGCCAAGCTGGATATGAGCAGTTCTTC

abundance: .
v_gene: TRBV20-1
j_gene: TRBJ2-7
d_gene: TRBD2
CDR3aa: CSVVTSSEQYF
CDR3nt: TGCAGTGTGGTGACTAGCAGCGAGCAGTACTTC

abundance: .
v_gene: TRBV5-4
j_gene: TRBJ2-7
d_gene: .
CDR3aa: CASSPRGESSYEQYF
CDR3nt: TGTGCCAGCAGCCCCCGAGGGGAGTCCTCCTACGAGCAGTACTTC

abundance: once
v_gene: TRBV19
j_gene: TRBJ2-4
d_gene: .
CDR3aa: CASSIVGEGIAKNIQYF
CDR3nt: TGTGCCAGTAGTATAGTCGGTGAGGGGATAGCCAAAAACATTCAGTACTTC

abundance: .
v_gene: TRBV29-1
j_gene: TRBJ1-1
d_gene: .
CDR3aa: CSVGGSLGAFF
CDR3nt: TGCAGCGTTGGGGGATCGCTTGGAGCTTTCTTT

abundance: .
v_gene: TRBV18
j_gene: TRBJ1-3
d_gene: TRBD1
CDR3aa: CASSPLDRVSRNTIYF
CDR3nt: TGTGCCAGCTCACCCTTGGACAGGGTGTCCCGAAACACCATATATTTT

abundance: .
v_gene: TRBV12-3/TRBV12-4
j_gene: TRBJ1-4
d_gene: .
CDR3aa: CASSLIPEKLFF
CDR3nt: TGTGCCAGCAGTTTAATTCCCGAAAAACTGTTTTTT

abundance: .
v_gene: TRBV4-3
j_gene: TRBJ1-4
d_gene: .
CDR3aa: CASSQDPQMGLKLFF
CDR3nt: TGCGCCAGCAGCCAAGATCCCCAGATGGGTTTGAAACTGTTTTTT

abundance: .
v_gene: TRBV28
j_gene: TRBJ1-1
d_gene: TRBD1
CDR3aa: CASSSGTGNTEAFF
CDR3nt: TGTGCCAGCAGCTCCGGGACAGGGAACACTGAAGCTTTCTTT

abundance: .
v_gene: TRBV3-1/TRBV3-2
j_gene: TRBJ2-1
d_gene: .
CDR3aa: CASSPPGVGYNEQFF
CDR3nt: TGTGCCAGCAGCCCCCCGGGGGTGGGTTACAATGAGCAGTTCTTC

abundance: .
v_gene: TRBV27
j_gene: TRBJ2-1
d_gene: TRBD2
CDR3aa: CASSRTSGFYEQFF
CDR3nt: TGCGCCAGCTCGCGGACTAGCGGGTTCTATGAGCAGTTCTTC

abundance: .
v_gene: TRBV2
j_gene: TRBJ1-4
d_gene: .
CDR3aa: CASSDRGGWGKLFF
CDR3nt: TGTGCCAGCAGTGATAGGGGGGGGTGGGGAAAACTGTTTTTT

abundance: .
v_gene: TRBV2
j_gene: TRBJ2-5
d_gene: .
CDR3aa: CASTLTGSPRTQYF
CDR3nt: TGTGCCAGCACACTGACCGGGTCTCCTAGGACCCAGTACTTC

abundance: .
v_gene: TRBV7-9
j_gene: TRBJ2-2
d_gene: .
CDR3aa: CASSLGRTGELFF
CDR3nt: TGTGCCAGCAGCCTCGGGCGAACCGGGGAGCTGTTTTTT